This T cell receptor beta chain comes out of a study of low-dose radiotherapy and immunotherapy resistance in tumors. In the study overall: Patients were given intravenous nivolumab 240 mg every two weeks plus ipilimumab 1 mg/kg every six weeks. Cyclophosphamide was given intravenously at 200 mg/m2 every two weeks, and each dose came one day before radiation and immunotherapy.

Alpha and beta chains were covered, as first-strand cDNA relied on TRAV- and TRBV-specific primers. TCRs were amplified for 20 to 25 PCR cycles with a constant-region primer and V-primer adapter. TCRdb itself ran the reads through MiXCR, one entry per CDR3 protein. The sample has 65,000 to 85,000 distinct CDR3 sequences, less than 20% seen once. Time point noted: after trial treatment. The treatment here: LDRT plus nivolumab, ipilimumab, low-dose cyclophosphamide and aspirin (RACIN trial). The therapy administered to donors comprised nivolumab, ipilimumab, aspirin, low-dose cyclophosphamide and low-dose radiotherapy. Patients deemed eligible presented with advanced solid tumors lacking tumor-infiltrating lymphocytes. The germline V gene has CDR1 KGHSH and CDR2 LQKENI. Trimming stripped 2 bases from V and 5 bases from J, with 15 bases between. The CDR3 has 16 residues.

This sequence was found in a male donor with prostate cancer. The sequencing used PBMCs, collected after low-dose radiotherapy plus immunotherapy. This chain connects TRBV18 to TRBJ1-4; a weak D match, TRBD1 (6 bases). For the CDR3, the DNA is TGTGCCAGCTCACCAGGATCGACAGGCGGCAATGAAAAACTGTTTTTT. This codes for CASSPGSTGGNEKLFF.